The source of this T cell receptor beta chain is a study of CD8 T cells in Susac syndrome (dated by TCRdb to the late 2010s). Regarding the complete study: The study used repertoire sequencing to test whether antigen drove CD8+ T cell activation and differentiation in Susac syndrome. Overall study outcomes, separate from this receptor: The number of individuals in the TCR sequencing and HLA analysis was recognized as being relatively small.

The CDR3, cysteine through phenylalanine, is 11 amino acids long. Solely the CDR3 DNA is kept, with 33 bases framed from the first base. For CDR1 and CDR2, the germline V gene lists SQVTM and ANQGSEA. V is shortened by 6 bases, J by 4 bases, and the region joining them spans 9 bases. RNA was extracted using the RNeasy kit, and roughly 0.5 to 1 microgram was reverse transcribed with random hexamers. TCR beta CDR3 regions were amplified with the immunoSEQ multiplex PCR assay covering 54 Vbeta and 13 Jbeta segments. PCR amplification bias was corrected using a synthetic template baseline for primer optimization and computational correction. Turning to the authors' computational methods: Reads were assigned to V, D and J genes according to IMGT and analyzed in immunoSEQ Analyzer, with only productive sequences retained. To calculate clonality, Shannon entropy was normalized by log2 of the number of productive unique sequences and then subtracted from one. For each patient and control, public and private clones were evaluated among the 100 most prevalent clones. Clones were defined as Susac-specific when absent from the healthy and MS cohorts, from 1,000 to 1,100 published viral clones and from other ImmuneACCESS disease sequences. TCRdb reran the public reads through fastp at Q25 and MiXCR, keeping productive beta chains. One record per CDR3 amino acid sequence lists the most common genes and DNA. The V and J calls come from TCRdb's annotation, not from the publication. Here the sample has approximately 190,000 distinct CDR3 sequences; 93% occur a single time. Jointly, the top ten make up 0.1% of the sample.

As for this clonotype: This receptor's antigen is unknown. Per-nucleotide qualities are absent, and no much larger clonotype sits a single base away.

High-throughput TCR beta sequencing profiled peripheral blood CD8+ and CD4+ T cells from healthy donors, Susac syndrome patients and multiple sclerosis patients. The healthy donors served as controls matched for age and sex. Bulk CD8+ and CD4+ T cells were purified by magnetic negative isolation, while CD8+ TEMRA cells were enriched using FACS. Blood was collected in EDTA tubes and processed within 24 hours, with PBMCs isolated through density gradient centrifugation. PBMCs destined for TCR sequencing were cryopreserved in liquid nitrogen and later thawed in a 37 °C water bath. A purity of at least 90% was achieved for sorted or isolated CD4+, CD8+ and CD8+ TEMRA cells.

Recombination joined TRBV29-1 with TRBJ1-1; no confident D gene assignment can be made. The clonotype originates from a human donor in good health. The sequenced material came from CD4+ T cells from PBMCs. The CDR3 amino acid sequence is: CSVALTTEAFF. The sequence in DNA is TGCAGCGTCGCTTTAACCACTGAAGCTTTCTTT.